Below are 17 T cell receptor delta chains sequenced from a single sample in a study of γδ T cells in repeated Plasmodium falciparum infection. Flow sorting of PBMC yielded separate Vgamma9/Vdelta2+ and Vdelta2-negative gammadelta T cell populations for bulk repertoire analysis. TCRdb re-called the multiplex PCR reads using CATT. The profile shows tens of thousands of delta-chain clones, 1.5% to 2% of them singletons. Sequenced material: gamma-delta T cells from blood. The receptors come from a pool of human donors (malaria-infected and uninfected, not separated).

With respect to this clone: A read error likely explains this, since a far larger clone differs by one base. Additional DNA sequences in this sample encode the identical CDR3. Here the V gene is TRDV1, but the J gene went uncalled; the listed D gene, TRDD3, was not tested against the DNA. CDR3 size: 17 residues. The germline V gene has CDR1 TSWWSYY and CDR2 QGS. The CDR3 region has the DNA TGTGCTCTTGGGAACTGTCAGAGGGGTGGGGTCACCGATAAGCTCATCTTT. Translating gives CALGNCQRGGVTDKLIF.

A word on this clone: The mismatch at residue 11 between this DNA's translation and the TCRdb protein of a much larger clone likely reflects a read error; the protein shown is translated from the DNA. Here the CDR3 DNA reads TGTGCTCTTGGAATGAGGGGGATACGCCGCGCGTTCGATAAACTCATCTTT. Its translation: CALGMRGIRRAFDKLIF. This sequence joins TRDV1 and TRDJ1; 10 nucleotides agree with TRDD3. Since TCRdb gives no J gene, matching the DNA to germline was used here to assign it. Germline CDR1 and CDR2: TSWWSYY and QGS. The CDR3 is 17 residues long. Trimming removed 6 bases from V and 4 bases from J; junction bases left unmatched: 14.

This clone rates as medium-sized. The sample has other DNA sequences that encode this CDR3 too. This chain connects TRDV1 to TRDJ1; D is uncertain. CDR3 size: 22 residues. The germline gives CDR1 TSWWSYY, CDR2 QGS. The germline V and J ends were trimmed by 2 bases and 0 bases, with 31 bases remaining between them. DNA for the CDR3: TGTGCTCTTGGGGAAATGAAGGCTCGAATGAGGAGATTTACCGGGTACACCGATAAACTCATCTTT. Translating gives CALGEMKARMRRFTGYTDKLIF.

Concerning this clone itself: The TCRdb protein comes from a much larger clone and disagrees with this DNA's translation at residue 12, likely due to a read error; the protein given here is derived from the DNA. V gene TRDV2 combines with J gene TRDJ1; 12 bases line up with TRDD3. The J gene is absent in TCRdb and was assigned here via DNA matching to germline. The junction had 11 bases not matched to a gene; V was cut back by 1 base and J by 0 bases. CDR1 GEAIGNYY and CDR2 EKD come from the germline V gene. The CDR3 runs 19 residues. CDR3 bases: TGTGCCTGTGACACTCTACGACTGGGGGATACAGATCACACCGATAAACTCATCTTT. Its protein product is CACDTLRLGDTDHTDKLIF.

Comment on this clone: It is likely a read error: a sequence one base away is far more abundant. Other DNA sequences in this specimen translate into the identical CDR3. The rearrangement links TRDV1 to TRDJ1; D possibly matches TRDD2 or TRDD3 (7 bases each). The J gene, not given by TCRdb, was assigned here from a germline match of the nucleotide sequence. The CDR3 sequence is 28 residues long. In germline, CDR1 is TSWWSYY, CDR2 QGS. The CDR3 sequence: CALGERRFLQTPGGPNQIPLPHTDKLIF. The CDR3 nucleotides read TGTGCCCTTGGGGAAAGACGTTTCCTACAGACCCCTGGGGGCCCAAATCAGATCCCCCTCCCCCACACCGATAAACTCATCTTT.

Concerning this clone: The TCRdb protein comes from a much larger clone and disagrees with this DNA's translation at residue 5, likely due to a read error; the protein given here is derived from the DNA. The rearrangement joins TRDV1 to TRDJ2; no reliable D call. No J segment appears in TCRdb, so it was assigned here by matching the sequence to germline. The CDR3 covers 14 residues. The V end was cut by 3 bases, the J end by 7 bases, with 12 bases between. Germline lookup yields CDR1 TSWWSYY and CDR2 QGS. In DNA form, the CDR3 reads TGTGCTCTTGGGGACTCCGGATCGATAGCACAACTCTTCTTT. It translates to CALGDSGSIAQLFF.

This clone was detected only a few times. The mismatch at residue 14 between this DNA's translation and the TCRdb protein of a much larger clone likely reflects a read error; the protein shown is translated from the DNA. The chain joins TRDV1 to TRDJ1; 7 bases are shared with TRDD3. This CDR3 spans 22 amino acids. Germline CDR1 is TSWWSYY and CDR2 is QGS. CDR3 loop: CALGKLGGDLGTGDYLSDKLIF. The CDR3 coding sequence is TGTGCTCTTGGGAAACTTGGAGGGGACTTAGGTACTGGGGACTACCTTTCCGATAAACTCATCTTT.

This clone was seen more than once but under ten times. A far larger clone is one nucleotide away, so this likely arose from a read error. Other DNA sequences of this sample code for an identical CDR3. CDR3 in amino acids: CALGERKGAQYTDKLIF. The CDR3 DNA follows: TGTGCTCTTGGGGAACGCAAGGGAGCCCAGTATACCGATAAACTCATCTTT. The rearrangement uses TRDV1 and TRDJ1; the D is unclear. TCRdb lists no J gene, so it was determined here by aligning the DNA to germline. CDR1 is TSWWSYY and CDR2 is QGS in the germline V gene. The V gene lost 1 base and the J gene lost 2 bases, with 17 bases spanning the gap. The CDR3 has 17 residues.

This clone was detected a few times. The TCRdb protein comes from a much larger clone and disagrees with this DNA's translation at residue 10, likely due to a read error; the protein given here is derived from the DNA. The rearrangement links TRDV1 to TRDJ1, with D maybe TRDD3 (5 bases). No J gene is reported in TCRdb; it was inferred here by comparing the DNA with germline. With 3 bases removed from V and 0 bases from J, the gap between germline ends came to 14 bases. The CDR3 covers 16 residues. Germline lookup yields CDR1 TSWWSYY and CDR2 QGS. The CDR3 nucleotides are TGTGCTCTTGGGGAGGAGATACCCTCGCACACCGATAAACTCATCTTT. It translates to CALGEEIPSHTDKLIF.

In this sample, this clone turned up a few times. A read error likely explains this, since a far larger clone differs by one base. This same CDR3 is encoded by further DNA sequences in the sample. The J gene was not called, though the V gene is TRDV1; TRDD3, the table's D call, was not compared with the DNA. The CDR3 is 20 amino acids. CDR1 and CDR2 (germline): TSWWSYY, QGS. This chain's CDR3 is CALGEGAPLRPGDTVDKLIF. The CDR3 DNA reads as TGTGCTCTTGGGGAAGGAGCGCCTTTACGTCCGGGGGATACAGTCGATAAGCTCATCTTT.

Notes on this clone: Only one base separates this from a far larger clonotype, so it likely reflects a read error. The identical CDR3 is also encoded by other nucleotide sequences in the sample. The V call is TRDV1, the J call TRDJ1, with 7 nucleotides matching TRDD3. The J gene, not given by TCRdb, was assigned here from a germline match of the nucleotide sequence. The CDR3 is 17 amino acids. Germline loops: CDR1 TSWWSYY, CDR2 QGS. The CDR3 coding sequence is TGTGCCCTTGGGGAAACAAGGGGGATGGACCGCACCGATAAACTCATCTTT. It specifies CALGETRGMDRTDKLIF.

With respect to this clone: TCRdb lists the protein of a much larger clone for this DNA, which differs at residue 5, so this is likely a read error; the protein given here is translated from the DNA itself. The V and J genes are TRDV1 and TRDJ1; 8 bases agree with TRDD3. This CDR3 has 25 residues. Germline values: CDR1 TSWWSYY, CDR2 QGS. The trim removed 4 bases at V and 0 bases at J, leaving 34 bases unmatched. The CDR3 loop reads CALGVLVKRLTSTGGLIAYTDKLIF. The CDR3 DNA follows: TGTGCTCTTGGGGTACTAGTGAAACGCCTCACGAGTACTGGGGGTCTTATCGCTTACACCGATAAACTCATCTTT.

As for this clone: This DNA translates differently at residue 11 from the TCRdb protein, which is that of a much larger clone; a read error is likely, and the protein shown is the DNA's own translation. The DNA of the CDR3 is TGTGCTCTTGGCGTGGACTTCCCTCCTAACGCCGATAAACTCATCTTT. Residues: CALGVDFPPNADKLIF. The rearrangement links TRDV1 to TRDJ1; D might be TRDD2 (5 bases). The J gene, not given by TCRdb, was assigned here from a germline match of the nucleotide sequence. The V gene lost 6 bases and the J gene lost 3 bases, with 20 bases spanning the gap. The length of the CDR3 is 16 residues. Looked up from germline, CDR1 is TSWWSYY and CDR2 is QGS.

As for this clone: This likely stems from a read error, as it lies one base from a far larger clone. The same CDR3 is also encoded by other DNA sequences in this sample. The chain has TRDV3 and TRDJ1; a weak D match, TRDD3 (5 bases). There are 13 residues in the CDR3. V dropped 0 bases and J dropped 8 bases, with 16 bases sitting between them. Germline CDR1 reads TVYSNPD; CDR2 reads GDNSRS (reference sequence). The CDR3 DNA follows: TGTGCCTTTAGCTCCCGCCAGGGGGTAAAACTCATCTTT. Translation gives CAFSSRQGVKLIF.

This clone was seen ten or more times. TCRdb shows a much larger clone's protein in place of this DNA's translation, and the two differ at residue 5, likely through a read error; the protein shown is translated from the DNA. V usage is TRDV2 and J usage is TRDJ1, with 11 bases fitting TRDD3. TCRdb does not report a J gene; here it was assigned by matching the DNA to germline references. The CDR3 extends over 22 amino acids. Germline loops: CDR1 GEAIGNYY, CDR2 EKD. V dropped 6 bases and J dropped 2; count of bases not matched to a gene: 28. The DNA of the CDR3 is TGTGCCTGTTGGCGTCCTACGTCTTCTAGGTCTACTGGGGGATATTTTACCGATAAACTCATCTTT. It is translated as CACWRPTSSRSTGGYFTDKLIF.

In the case of this clone: It differs at one base from a far larger clone, so likely a read error. No J gene call was made, and the V gene is TRDV1; TRDD3 is the table's D call, not checked against the DNA. The germline gives CDR1 TSWWSYY, CDR2 QGS. The CDR3 covers 20 residues. CDR3 in amino acids: CALGEVPAGGLRPYTDKLIF. The CDR3 DNA sequence: TGTGCTCTTGGGGAAGTTCCGGCTGGGGGTCTACGCCCTTACACCGATAAGCTCATCTTT.

This clone was observed a few times. Translating this DNA gives a protein that differs at residue 11 from the TCRdb one, which belongs to a much larger clone; a read error is likely, and the protein shown is this translation. The rearrangement uses TRDV1 and TRDJ1; TRDD3 matches at 9 bases. This CDR3 spans 17 amino acids. The trim removed 1 base at V and 1 base at J, leaving 7 bases unmatched. The V gene's germline CDR1 is TSWWSYY and CDR2 QGS. The CDR3 reads CALGERGGILATDKLIF. The CDR3 DNA reads TGTGCTCTTGGGGAACGTGGGGGGATACTAGCCACCGATAAACTCATCTTT.